The 8 T cell receptor beta chains in this list originate from one sample, sequenced in a study of T cells after yellow fever vaccination. TCRdb fed the 5' RACE reads into MiXCR, producing one record per CDR3 protein. The sample contains about 430,000 distinct CDR3 sequences, around 20% of which appear only once. Source: PBMCs, taken before the yellow fever booster vaccination. Receptors were obtained from a man aged 18 to 35 who received the YFV17D yellow fever vaccine.

This clonotype was recorded many times. This chain uses TRBV20-1 with TRBJ1-3, with TRBD1 identical over 8 bases. The V segment lost 1 base and the J segment 4 bases; nucleotides outside the gene matches: 6. From germline, CDR1 is DFQATT and CDR2 SNEGSKA (reference sequence). This CDR3 has 15 amino acids. CDR3 residues: CSARGWDRKGNTIYF. CDR3 nucleotide sequence: TGCAGTGCTAGAGGATGGGACAGGAAGGGAAACACCATATATTTT.

Only a few counts were recorded for this clonotype. The V gene is TRBV6-5, the J gene TRBJ2-1; 11 bases align to TRBD1. Unmatched junction bases numbered 3, after V lost 0 bases and J lost 5 bases. CDR1 and CDR2 (germline): MNHEY, SVGAGI. This CDR3 has 16 amino acids. The CDR3 DNA reads TGTGCCAGCAGTTACTCCGGGACAGGGGGGCACAATGAGCAGTTCTTC. Its protein is CASSYSGTGGHNEQFF.

This clonotype showed up just a few times. This chain uses TRBV29-1 with TRBJ2-7; no reliable D call. Germline lookup yields CDR1 SQVTM and CDR2 ANQGSEA. This CDR3 is built from 12 residues. Trimming took off 2 bases at V and 2 bases at J, with 7 bases between the two ends. For the CDR3, the DNA is TGCAGCGTTGAATCTGTGACCTACGAGCAGTACTTC. It is translated as CSVESVTYEQYF.

This chain links TRBV18 with TRBJ2-3; possible D gene TRBD2, 5 bases. This CDR3 is built from 13 residues. The germline V and J ends were trimmed by 3 bases and 6 bases, with 10 bases remaining between them. Per the germline V gene, CDR1 is KGHSH and CDR2 is LQKENI. Here the CDR3 reads CASSPSRGDTQYF. Here the CDR3 DNA reads TGTGCCAGCTCACCTTCGCGAGGGGATACGCAGTATTTT.

CDR3 residues: CAISPGQNYEQYF. The CDR3 DNA follows: TGTGCCATCAGTCCGGGACAGAACTACGAGCAGTACTTC. V and J are TRBV10-3 and TRBJ2-7; 7 bases align to TRBD1. The V segment lost 5 bases and the J segment 3 bases; nucleotides outside the gene matches: 4. The CDR3 contains 13 residues. Germline V gene lookup returns CDR1 ENHRY and CDR2 SYGVKD.

The chain has TRBV7-3 and TRBJ2-2; D not resolved. CDR1 SGHTA and CDR2 FQGTGA come from the germline V gene. Trimming took 6 bases from V and 3 from J, leaving 8 bases between them. This CDR3 is 13 amino acids long. CDR3 region: CASRAADTGELFF. The CDR3 DNA follows: TGTGCCAGCAGGGCCGCGGACACCGGGGAGCTGTTTTTT.

The rearrangement uses TRBV9 and TRBJ1-1; D gene uncertain. Per the germline V gene, CDR1 is SGDLS and CDR2 is YYNGEE. The CDR3 contains 12 residues. The V end lost 3 bases, the J end lost 6 bases, and 9 bases lay between the germline ends. The CDR3 DNA reads as TGTGCCAGCAGCGCGTCGGGCTCTGAAGCTTTCTTT. Residues: CASSASGSEAFF.

The genes are TRBV4-1 and TRBJ1-2; D may be TRBD1 (6 bases). The CDR3 spans 15 residues. V lost 0 bases, J lost 3 bases, and 11 bases lay in between. Looked up from germline, CDR1 is MGHRA and CDR2 is YSYEKL. The CDR3 bases are TGCGCCAGCAGCCAAGAACAGGGCAGCGACTATGGCTACACCTTC. Translating it yields CASSQEQGSDYGYTF.